Following are 25 T cell receptor beta chains from one sample sequenced in a study of blood T cell repertoires in COVID-19. Generated by immunoSEQ multiplex PCR, the TCRdb table keeps only in-frame clones and is missing some. This repertoire shows around 100,000 clones, around 87% found once; its top ten account for about 32%. The specimen was peripheral blood. These receptors were collected from a woman aged 80 or over with acute or convalescent COVID-19.

The chain couples TRBV29-1 to TRBJ1-1; TRBD1 is a possible D gene (5 bases). V was shortened by 2 bases and J by 6 bases, with 7 bases between the two germline ends. This CDR3 comprises 11 residues. The germline gives CDR1 SQVTM, CDR2 ANQGSEA. The CDR3 here is CSVETGAEAFF. CDR3 DNA sequence: TGCAGCGTTGAAACAGGAGCTGAAGCTTTCTTT.

The chain uses TRBV19 and TRBJ2-7; D gene unclear. Germline CDR1 LNHDA, CDR2 SQIVND (reference sequence). The CDR3 spans 15 residues. The V end lost 8 bases, the J end lost 4 bases, and 21 bases lay between the germline ends. CDR3 sequence reads: CASSLGSTIGYEQYF. Written as DNA, the CDR3 is TGTGCCAGTTCTCTTGGCTCGACAATTGGGTACGAGCAGTACTTC.

V and J are TRBV6-1 and TRBJ1-3; D not resolved. This CDR3 comprises 16 residues. CDR1 and CDR2 (germline): MNHNS, SASEGT. Trimming removed 2 bases at V and 2 bases at J, with 13 bases between. CDR3 sequence: CASSESLRMTGNTIYF. For the CDR3, the DNA is TGTGCCAGCAGTGAATCCTTGCGGATGACTGGAAACACCATATATTTT.

This chain links TRBV12-1 with TRBJ2-1; TRBD2 is the table's D call and was not checked against the DNA. TRBV12-1 is termed a pseudogene. The CDR3 sequence is 18 residues long. CDR3 amino acids: CASSSYPRGLAGHNEQFF. CDR3 in DNA: TGTGCCAGCAGCTCCTATCCCCGTGGACTAGCGGGGCACAATGAGCAGTTCTTC.

The chain couples TRBV9 to TRBJ2-5, with 12 positions matching TRBD1. The CDR3 extends over 15 amino acids. CDR1 is SGDLS and CDR2 is YYNGEE in the germline V gene. J lost 9 bases, V lost 2 bases, and 8 bases had no gene match. The CDR3 loop reads CASSVGQGAQSPQYF. Written as DNA, the CDR3 is TGTGCCAGCAGCGTGGGACAGGGGGCCCAATCCCCCCAGTACTTC.

V usage is TRBV28 and J usage is TRBJ2-1; TRBD2 matches 10 bases. V lost 3 bases to trimming and J lost 8 bases; unmatched junction nucleotides: 10. Germline CDR1 is MDHEN and CDR2 is SYDVKM. CDR3 length equals 16 residues. This chain's CDR3 is CASSLTLAGEGYEQFF. The CDR3 bases are TGTGCCAGCAGTTTGACCCTAGCGGGGGAAGGCTATGAGCAGTTCTTC.

The rearrangement joins TRBV27 to TRBJ2-1, with 10 bases identical to TRBD2. Losses at the gene ends were 5 bases for V and 6 bases for J; bases not matched to a gene: 4. This CDR3 has 14 residues. Germline assignment: CDR1 MNHEY and CDR2 SMNVEV (reference sequence). CDR3 nucleotide sequence: TGTGCCAGCAGTCCGGGACTAGCGTCCAATGAGCAGTTCTTC. This gives the protein CASSPGLASNEQFF.

The V call is TRBV18, the J call TRBJ2-7; the D gene is possibly TRBD1 (6 bases). This CDR3 contains 13 residues. Looked up from germline, CDR1 is KGHSH and CDR2 is LQKENI. V lost 7 bases, J lost 0 bases, and 10 bases lay in between. CDR3 sequence reads: CASFTTGSYEQYF. The CDR3, as DNA: TGTGCCAGCTTCACGACAGGCTCCTACGAGCAGTACTTC.

The DNA of the CDR3 is TGCGCCAGCAGCTTGGCCGGGAGTGGTAACACCGGGGAGCTGTTTTTT. Protein product: CASSLAGSGNTGELFF. V gene TRBV5-1 combines with J gene TRBJ2-2, with D maybe TRBD2 (6 bases). Trimming took off 0 bases at V and 2 bases at J, with 11 bases between the two ends. CDR3 length: 16 residues. Looked up from germline, CDR1 is SGHRS and CDR2 is YFSETQ. Using reference TRBV5-1 and TRBJ2-2 for the parts outside the CDR3, the full variable domain is KAGVTQTPRYLIKTRGQQVTLSCSPISGHRSVSWYQQTPGQGLQFLFEYFSETQRNKGNFPGRFSGRQFSNSRSEMNVSTLELGDSALYLCASSLAGSGNTGELFFGEGSRLTVL.

The rearrangement uses TRBV11-2 and TRBJ2-5, with D perhaps TRBD2 (5 bases). The CDR3 covers 15 residues. V was cut by 5 bases and J by 5 bases, with 18 bases left in between. Germline V gives CDR1 SGHAT, CDR2 FQNNGV. The CDR3 loop reads CASSQVVGVFETQYF. Here the CDR3 DNA reads TGTGCCAGCAGCCAGGTGGTCGGGGTTTTCGAGACCCAGTACTTC.

The chain couples TRBV10-1 to TRBJ2-1; D is perhaps TRBD2 (7 bases). This CDR3 spans 16 amino acids. The V end lost 0 bases, the J end lost 9 bases, and 18 bases lay between the germline ends. Per germline, CDR1 WNHNN and CDR2 SYGVQD (reference sequence). CDR3 loop: CASSESGAGARGEQFF. The CDR3 coding sequence is TGCGCCAGCAGTGAGTCGGGTGCGGGGGCTCGGGGTGAGCAGTTCTTC.

The chain recombines TRBV5-5 with TRBJ1-4; no firm D call. The germline gives CDR1 SGHKS, CDR2 YYEKEE (reference sequence). CDR3 length: 15 amino acids. The V gene lost 3 bases and the J gene lost 3 bases, with 12 bases spanning the gap. The CDR3 nucleotides are TGTGCCAGCAGCTACTTGGCGACACCTAATGAAAAACTGTTTTTT. Its translation: CASSYLATPNEKLFF.

CDR3 DNA sequence: TGTGCCAGCAGTTACTCAGACAGGGCTGGCTACGAGCAGTACTTC. Translating it yields CASSYSDRAGYEQYF. This chain connects TRBV6-5 to TRBJ2-7; 7 bases are shared with TRBD1. The junction had 5 bases not matched to a gene; V was cut back by 0 bases and J by 3 bases. The CDR3 sequence is 15 residues long. Germline loops: CDR1 MNHEY, CDR2 SVGAGI.

V gene TRBV6-5 combines with J gene TRBJ1-6; a possible D gene is TRBD1 (5 bases). This CDR3 is built from 14 residues. In germline, CDR1 is MNHEY, CDR2 SVGAGI. The V end lost 1 base, the J end lost 9 bases, and 10 bases lay between the germline ends. CDR3 sequence: CASSYLGQGSPLHF. The CDR3 nucleotides read TGTGCCAGCAGTTACTTGGGGCAAGGTTCACCCCTCCACTTT.

CDR3 coding DNA: TGTGCCAGCAGCTTAGCCAACAGGGGGTACCAAGAGACCCAGTACTTC. The encoded protein is CASSLANRGYQETQYF. The chain couples TRBV7-8 to TRBJ2-5; 8 positions agree with TRBD1. Germline CDR1 is SGHVS and CDR2 is FQNEAQ. The V and J ends lost 0 bases and 0 bases, in that order; junction bases with no gene match: 3. The CDR3 runs 16 residues. The variable domain in full, completed from reference TRBV7-8 and TRBJ2-5, reads GAGVSQSPRYKVAKRGQDVALRCDPISGHVSLFWYQQALGQGPEFLTYFQNEAQLDKSGLPSDRFFAERPEGSVSTLKIQRTQQEDSAVYLCASSLANRGYQETQYFGPGTRLLVL.

The chain carries TRBV5-5 and TRBJ1-6; D is undetermined. The CDR3 length is 15 residues. Germline V gives CDR1 SGHKS, CDR2 YYEKEE (reference sequence). V lost 2 bases and J lost 0, with 6 bases in between. CDR3 DNA: TGTGCCAGCAGCTTATGGAGCTCCTATAATTCACCCCTCCACTTT. The encoded protein is CASSLWSSYNSPLHF.

Many counts were recorded for this clone. The chain combines TRBV7-8 with TRBJ1-5; D may be TRBD1 (6 bases). Germline CDR1 reads SGHVS; CDR2 reads FQNEAQ. V lost 5 bases, J lost 4 bases, and 9 bases lay in between. The CDR3 extends over 13 amino acids. CDR3: CASSPGVNQPQHF. The CDR3 coding sequence is TGTGCCAGCAGCCCAGGGGTAAATCAGCCCCAGCATTTT.

V usage is TRBV3-1 (or the pseudogene TRBV3-2) and J usage is TRBJ1-5; TRBD1 agrees at 7 bases. The CDR3 runs to 17 residues. Germline lookup yields CDR1 LGHDT and CDR2 YNNKEL (reference sequence). Trimming removed 0 bases from V and 0 bases from J; junction bases left unmatched: 5. The CDR3 spells CASSQEGQDHSNQPQHF. The CDR3 region has the DNA TGTGCCAGCAGCCAAGAAGGACAGGATCATAGCAATCAGCCCCAGCATTTT.

CDR3 protein: CASRAGQGKTGELFF. CDR3 nucleotide sequence: TGTGCCAGCAGGGCAGGACAGGGTAAAACCGGGGAGCTGTTTTTT. The rearrangement uses TRBV6-5 and TRBJ2-2; 8 nucleotides match TRBD1. V lost 6 bases and J lost 5; bases outside the gene matches: 8. CDR3 size: 15 residues. Looked up from germline, CDR1 is MNHEY and CDR2 is SVGAGI.

The rearrangement joins TRBV6-2 or TRBV6-3 to TRBJ2-1; 7 bases line up with TRBD1. This CDR3 has 15 residues. With V trimmed by 6 bases and J by 3 bases, 8 bases remained unmatched. The germline CDR1 and CDR2 sequences are MNHEY and SVGEGT. The CDR3 region has the DNA TGTGCCAGCAGCCTCGGACAGGCGTTCTACAATGAGCAGTTCTTC. This gives the protein CASSLGQAFYNEQFF.

J is TRBJ2-7 and V is TRBV6-5, with D maybe TRBD1 (6 bases). Germline CDR1 reads MNHEY; CDR2 reads SVGAGI. Trimming removed 0 bases at V and 3 bases at J, with 15 bases between. CDR3 length: 16 residues. The CDR3 sequence: CASSYSAEGGNYEQYF. CDR3 DNA: TGTGCCAGCAGTTACTCGGCCGAAGGGGGAAACTACGAGCAGTACTTC.

This rearrangement joins TRBV18 to TRBJ1-5; D is possibly TRBD1 (5 bases). Germline V gene lookup returns CDR1 KGHSH and CDR2 LQKENI. Trimming took off 4 bases at V and 7 bases at J, with 14 bases between the two ends. The CDR3 runs to 14 residues. CDR3 loop: CASSRGADTQPQHF. Written as DNA, the CDR3 is TGTGCCAGCTCACGAGGTGCGGACACCCAGCCCCAGCATTTT.

This chain uses TRBV2 with TRBJ2-2; D is ambiguous. This CDR3 is 15 amino acids long. The ends were cut back, 7 bases at V and 0 bases at J, with 12 bases in the middle. Germline CDR1 is SNHLY and CDR2 is FYNNEI. The chain's CDR3 is CASNRRTSNTGELFF. CDR3 sequence (DNA): TGTGCCAGCAATAGGAGAACATCGAACACCGGGGAGCTGTTTTTT.

This clone was detected only once. The J gene is TRBJ1-3, the V gene TRBV3-1 (or the pseudogene TRBV3-2); D is undetermined. The germline CDR1 and CDR2 sequences are LGHDT and YNNKEL (reference sequence). The CDR3 length is 14 residues. V was clipped by 8 bases and J by 3 bases, with 14 bases between them. The CDR3 nucleotides are TGTGCCAGCCAGCCAGGTCAAAGTGGAAACACCATATATTTT. As protein: CASQPGQSGNTIYF.

V usage is TRBV7-9 and J usage is TRBJ2-5; 7 bases line up with TRBD2. The CDR3 totals 14 residues. In germline, CDR1 is SEHNR, CDR2 FQNEAQ (reference sequence). V lost 5 bases to trimming and J lost 5 bases; unmatched junction nucleotides: 8. The chain's CDR3 is CASSTRGGGETQYF. The DNA for the CDR3 is TGTGCCAGCAGCACCCGTGGCGGGGGTGAGACCCAGTACTTC.